This TCR beta chain was captured in a study of cytomegalovirus exposure and HLA in healthy donors. Whole-study results and caveats: Association of a missense DCLRE1C variant with TCR beta V- and J-gene trimming was reported in a later analysis. Versus the approximately 720-donor mean, an Asian-associated ancestry cluster reportedly showed fewer N-insertions in a later analysis.

In regard to this clone: Its antigen remains unknown.

V gave up 5 bases and J gave up 1 base, with 21 bases separating them. The germline V gene has CDR1 SNHLY and CDR2 FYNNEI. The CDR3 is 17 amino acids. With 60 Vbeta and 13 Jbeta primers, the PCR was carried out. This table comes from immunoSEQ multiplex PCR, and its TCRdb copy is limited to in-frame clones, with some not included. The data hold fewer than 250,000 clones, with around 86% observed a single time. The receptor was derived from a woman aged 50 to 60 in good health and CMV-seropositive. J is TRBJ2-7 and V is TRBV2, with D perhaps TRBD2 (6 bases). Sequenced: PBMCs. The CDR3 reads CASSFSLQDGGSYEQYF. The CDR3 region has the DNA TGTGCCAGCAGTTTCTCCCTCCAGGACGGGGGTTCCTACGAGCAGTACTTC.